The entry below describes one T cell receptor beta chain. What it binds is not known. Not a single patient had been given any form of treatment at any point before undergoing thyroid surgery. In the original analysis: To classify distant metastasis in papillary thyroid cancer, a model was built from CDR3 differences across clinicopathological groups. TCRdb recomputed clones from the PCR reads via MiXCR. What appears here as the V and J calls and clone size reflects TCRdb's work, not the paper's. The sample lists around 13,000 clones, about 22% occurring once. The sample is drawn from a study of metastatic and nonmetastatic thyroid tumors. Study at large: Patients with malignant and benign thyroid disease provided blood and tumor or nodule tissue, whose repertoires were compared.

V lost 5 bases to trimming and J lost 7 bases, with 26 bases between them. The CDR3 extends over 17 amino acids. Germline lookup yields CDR1 MNHEY and CDR2 SMNVEV (reference sequence). Study results and limitations: Relative to benign nodules, malignant thyroid tumors were reportedly characterized by significantly elevated TCR beta diversity in blood and tumor.

Input material: blood. This TCR was recovered from a female donor with papillary thyroid cancer or a benign thyroid nodule (not recorded which). Some clones in this sample may be carry-over from other donors' samples. This chain joins TRBV27 and TRBJ1-2; D unclear. The CDR3 region is CASSPSGAGLGRIGYTF. The CDR3 nucleotides are TGTGCCAGCAGTCCCTCAGGAGCCGGGCTGGGCAGGATTGGCTACACCTTC.